The following is a T cell receptor beta chain sequence with its context. Its antigen is not identified. The study ran its PCR with 60 Vbeta and 13 Jbeta primers. Measured with immunoSEQ multiplex PCR; TCRdb has only the in-frame clones, and not every one. The sample has some 130,000 clones; more than 70% are singletons. This specimen belongs to a study of cytomegalovirus exposure and HLA in healthy donors. V was clipped by 3 bases and J by 5 bases, with 11 bases between them. CDR1 SEHNR and CDR2 FQNEAQ come from the germline V gene (reference sequence). This CDR3 spans 13 amino acids. Study-level results: Later analysis indicated greater clonal expansion among HLA-associated TCR beta chains than among equally common other chains. In vitro experiments confirmed that a few CMV-associated chains were specific for CMV antigens.

What was sequenced was PBMCs. The chain has TRBV7-9 and TRBJ2-7; D possibly corresponds to TRBD2 (6 bases). The sequence was collected from a man aged 30 to 45 in good health and CMV-seronegative. The CDR3 region is CASSLRGIDEQYF. The DNA of the CDR3 is TGTGCCAGCAGCTTGCGGGGTATTGACGAGCAGTACTTC.